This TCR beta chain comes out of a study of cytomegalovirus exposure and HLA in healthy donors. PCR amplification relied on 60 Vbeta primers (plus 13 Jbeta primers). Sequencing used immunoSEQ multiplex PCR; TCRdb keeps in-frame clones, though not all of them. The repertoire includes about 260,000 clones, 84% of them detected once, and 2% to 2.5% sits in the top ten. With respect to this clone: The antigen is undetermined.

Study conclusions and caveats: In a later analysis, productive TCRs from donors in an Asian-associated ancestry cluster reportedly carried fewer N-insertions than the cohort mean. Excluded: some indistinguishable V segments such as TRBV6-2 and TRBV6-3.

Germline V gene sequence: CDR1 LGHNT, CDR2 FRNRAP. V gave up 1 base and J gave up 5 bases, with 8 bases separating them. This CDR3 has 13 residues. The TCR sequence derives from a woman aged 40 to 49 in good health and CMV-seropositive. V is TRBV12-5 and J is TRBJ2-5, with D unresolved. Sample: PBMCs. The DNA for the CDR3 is TGTGCTAGTGGTTTGGCCTTCGGGGAGACCCAGTACTTC. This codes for CASGLAFGETQYF.